The clone carrying this TCR beta chain was recorded once. This sample was included in a study of T cell responses to AZD1222 COVID-19 vaccine. TCRdb's table, derived via immunoSEQ multiplex PCR, lists solely in-frame clones and lacks some. Here the sample spans about 92,000 clones, over 80% being singletons. The CDR3 extends over 16 amino acids. The V gene's germline CDR1 is SGHAT and CDR2 FQNNGV. J was trimmed by 0 bases and V by 5 bases; bases with no gene match: 10. Sample: peripheral blood, taken on day 0 of AZD1222 vaccination. The source of this sequence is an adult in good health. The chain recombines TRBV11-2 with TRBJ2-7, with 7 bases lining up with TRBD2. CDR3 protein: CASSPDTSVASYEQYF. Written as DNA, the CDR3 is TGTGCCAGCAGCCCTGATACTAGCGTAGCCTCCTACGAGCAGTACTTC.